This TCR beta chain came from a study of T cells in Graves' hyperthyroidism and ophthalmopathy. Across the study: Staff took peripheral blood when the initial diagnosis was made, before any treatment began. Notes on the study in general: Ophthalmopathy was predicted by the model a median of 6.5 months ahead of onset. Separation of ophthalmopathy from stable hyperthyroidism was achieved by a 13 V-J model. Also found in blood were most expanded thyroid clonotypes above 0.001.

The V and J ends lost 1 base and 2 bases respectively, with 9 bases between them. Germline CDR1 reads MGHRA; CDR2 reads YSYEKL. The CDR3 has 14 residues. There were TCR beta CDR3 regions amplified from RNA transcripts. HTBI primers were employed in a first-round RT-PCR of the TCR CDR3. TCRdb re-derived calls from the multiplex PCR reads in MiXCR, one entry per CDR3 protein. The sample includes about 55,000 distinct CDR3 sequences, roughly half of them seen just once. Details on this clonotype: Its antigen is undetermined.

J is TRBJ2-7 and V is TRBV4-1; D call uncertain. This sequence originates from an older woman with Graves' ophthalmopathy. The sequenced sample consisted of blood. DNA of the CDR3: TGCGCCAGCAGCCAAGTGTCTAAGACCTACGAGCAGTACTTC. Translating gives CASSQVSKTYEQYF.